The sequence of this TCR beta chain was determined in a study of human T cells and chemical hapten exposure. Time point defined: pre-sensitization, week 0. The sample's treatment: therapeutic diphenylcyclopropenone sensitization with weekly scalp DPC. This clonotype was detected a few times. TCRdb reprocessed the RACE reads with MiXCR, giving one entry per CDR3 protein. Here the sample spans about 92,000 distinct CDR3 sequences, 8% to 10% being singletons. Trimming removed 7 bases from V and 3 bases from J, with 15 bases in between. The CDR3 is 14 residues long. Germline-derived CDR1 and CDR2 are LNHDA and SQIVND (reference sequence).

The TCR comes from a woman in her thirties or forties with alopecia areata. Some clones in this sample may be carry-over from other donors' samples. The chain is built from TRBV19 and TRBJ1-2; perhaps TRBD1 as D (5 bases). Sample: whole blood, taken in connection with sensitization to the hapten diphenylcyclopropenone (DPC). CDR3 sequence (DNA): TGTGCCAGTAATAGGAGGGACCCTGACTATGGCTACACCTTC. Amino acid sequence: CASNRRDPDYGYTF.